Listed below are T cell receptor beta chains from one sample, sequenced in a study of human T cells and chemical hapten exposure. A single record per CDR3 protein comes from TCRdb applying MiXCR to the RACE reads. Of some 77,000 distinct CDR3 sequences listed, under 13% were seen once; the top ten hold about 1.3%. Sequenced material: whole blood, taken in connection with sensitization to the hapten diphenylcyclopropenone (DPC). The receptor source for this set is a woman aged 50 to 60 with alopecia areata. Some clones in this sample may be carry-over from other donors' samples. Both conserved end residues are part of each CDR3. A D gene is named only where the DNA matches it firmly. The size of a clone is reported for some rows only, either as once, few or many, or as a class for expanded clones.

J | D | V | size | DNA | CDR3
TRBJ1-1 | TRBD1 | TRBV2 | few | TGTGCCAGCATTTTGACAGGGGCAGGAACTGAAGCTTTCTTT | CASILTGAGTEAFF
TRBJ2-1 | . | TRBV20-1 | . | TGCAGTGCTCCCTTCGGGGAAAGCTCCTACAATGAGCAGTTCTTC | CSAPFGESSYNEQFF
TRBJ2-7 | TRBD2 | TRBV28 | many | TGTGCCAGCGGGCCACTAGCGGGAGGCCTCTACGAGCAGTACTTC | CASGPLAGGLYEQYF
TRBJ2-5 | . | TRBV18 | few | TGTGCCAGCTCACCAACACAGCTTGACGGGGAGACCCAGTACTTC | CASSPTQLDGETQYF
TRBJ2-1 | TRBD2 | TRBV6-5 | . | TGTGCCAGCGGGACTAGCGGGAGGGCCGTAGGGTTCTTC | CASGTSGRAVGFF
TRBJ2-1 | TRBD1 | TRBV28 | . | TGTGCCAGCAGTCCCCCTGGACAGGGGGCGATGAATGAGCAGTTCTTC | CASSPPGQGAMNEQFF
TRBJ2-5 | TRBD2 | TRBV14 | few | TGTGCCAGCAGCCGCCGGAGCGGGAGGGCCCAAGAGACCCAGTACTTC | CASSRRSGRAQETQYF
TRBJ2-7 | TRBD2 | TRBV28 | many | TGTGCCAGCAGTTTGACGGGAGGCCCCTCCTACGAGCAGTACTTC | CASSLTGGPSYEQYF
TRBJ1-2 | . | TRBV29-1 | few | TGCAGCGTGCTCCGGGATGTTAACTATGGCTACACCTTC | CSVLRDVNYGYTF
TRBJ2-1 | . | TRBV3-1 | few | TGTGCCAGCAGCCAAGATACCTACAATGAGCAGTTCTTC | CASSQDTYNEQFF
TRBJ2-2 | . | TRBV6-2/TRBV6-3 | few | TGTGCCAGCAATGGAGCAGGCCAGGATGGGGAGCTGTTTTTT | CASNGAGQDGELFF
TRBJ2-3 | . | TRBV29-1 | many | TGCAGCGTTGAAAGGGGGGTAGATACGCAGTATTTT | CSVERGVDTQYF
TRBJ2-3 | TRBD1 | TRBV14 | . | TGTGCCAGCAGCCAAGTAACAGGGGGCGTCCATACGCAGTATTTT | CASSQVTGGVHTQYF
TRBJ2-5 | . | TRBV29-1 | . | TGCAGCGTTGAAGGGATGCCGGGGGAGACCCAGTACTTC | CSVEGMPGETQYF
TRBJ1-4 | . | TRBV10-1 | few | TGCGCCAGCTCCCGGGACGGGACTGAAAAACTGTTTTTT | CASSRDGTEKLFF
TRBJ2-3 | TRBD2 | TRBV29-1 | . | TGCAGCGTTGAATATAGCGGGAGGGAAAATACAGATACGCAGTATTTT | CSVEYSGRENTDTQYF